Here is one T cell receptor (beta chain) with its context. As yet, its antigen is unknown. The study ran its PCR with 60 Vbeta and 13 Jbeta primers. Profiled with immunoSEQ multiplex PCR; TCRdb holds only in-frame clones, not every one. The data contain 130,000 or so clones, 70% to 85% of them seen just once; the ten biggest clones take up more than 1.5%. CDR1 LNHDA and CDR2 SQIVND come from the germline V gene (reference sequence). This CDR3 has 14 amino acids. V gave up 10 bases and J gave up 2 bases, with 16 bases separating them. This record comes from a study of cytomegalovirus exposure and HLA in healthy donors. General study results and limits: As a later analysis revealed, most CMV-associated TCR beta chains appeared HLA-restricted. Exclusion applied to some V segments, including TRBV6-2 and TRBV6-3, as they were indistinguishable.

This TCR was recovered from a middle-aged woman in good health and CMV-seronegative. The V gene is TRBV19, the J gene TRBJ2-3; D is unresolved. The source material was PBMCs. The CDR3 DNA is TGTGCCACCAGCGAACAATTTTCCACAGATACGCAGTATTTT. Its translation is CATSEQFSTDTQYF. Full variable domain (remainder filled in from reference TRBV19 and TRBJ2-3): DGGITQSPKYLFRKEGQNVTLSCEQNLNHDAMYWYRQDPGQGLRLIYYSQIVNDFQKGDIAEGYSVSREKKESFPLTVTSAQKNPTAFYLCATSEQFSTDTQYFGPGTRLTVL.